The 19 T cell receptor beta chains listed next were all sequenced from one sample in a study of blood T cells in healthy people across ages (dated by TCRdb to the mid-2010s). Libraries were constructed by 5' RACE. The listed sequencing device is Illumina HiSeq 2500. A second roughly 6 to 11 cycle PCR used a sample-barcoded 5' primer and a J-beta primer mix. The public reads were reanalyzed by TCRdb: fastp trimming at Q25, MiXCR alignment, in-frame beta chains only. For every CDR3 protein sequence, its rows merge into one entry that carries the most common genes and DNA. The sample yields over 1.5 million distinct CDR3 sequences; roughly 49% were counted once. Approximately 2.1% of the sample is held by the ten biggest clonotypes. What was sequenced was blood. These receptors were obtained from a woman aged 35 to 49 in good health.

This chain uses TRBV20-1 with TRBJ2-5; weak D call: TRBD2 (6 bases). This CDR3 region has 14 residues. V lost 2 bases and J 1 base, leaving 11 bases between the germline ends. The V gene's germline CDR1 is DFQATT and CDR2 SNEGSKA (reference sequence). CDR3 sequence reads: CSARPWGLQETQYF. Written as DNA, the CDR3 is TGCAGTGCTAGACCTTGGGGACTCCAAGAGACCCAGTACTTC.

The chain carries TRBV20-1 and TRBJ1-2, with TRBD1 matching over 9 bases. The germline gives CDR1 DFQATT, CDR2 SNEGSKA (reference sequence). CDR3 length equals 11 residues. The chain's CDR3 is CRGGQGDGYTF. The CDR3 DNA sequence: TGCAGGGGGGGACAGGGCGACGGCTACACCTTC.

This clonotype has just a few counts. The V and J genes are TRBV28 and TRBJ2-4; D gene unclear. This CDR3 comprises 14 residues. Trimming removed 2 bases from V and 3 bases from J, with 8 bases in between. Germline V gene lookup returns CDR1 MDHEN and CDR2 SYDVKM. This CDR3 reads CASSLDGLKNIQYF. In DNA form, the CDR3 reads TGTGCCAGCAGTTTAGACGGGCTCAAAAACATTCAGTACTTC.

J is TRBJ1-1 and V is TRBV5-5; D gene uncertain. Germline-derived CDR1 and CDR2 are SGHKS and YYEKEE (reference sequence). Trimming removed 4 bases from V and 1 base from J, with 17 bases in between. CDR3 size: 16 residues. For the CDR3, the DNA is TGTGCCAGCAGCAGGGAACAGTGGTCGGCGAACACTGAAGCTTTCTTT. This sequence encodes CASSREQWSANTEAFF.

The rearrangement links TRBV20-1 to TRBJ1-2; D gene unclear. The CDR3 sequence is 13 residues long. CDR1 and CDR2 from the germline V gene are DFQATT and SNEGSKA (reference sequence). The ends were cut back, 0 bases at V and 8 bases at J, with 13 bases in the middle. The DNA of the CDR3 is TGCAGTGCTAGAGAAAACACAGTTCTGGGCTACACCTTC. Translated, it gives CSARENTVLGYTF.

CDR3 sequence: CAGNRDPTDTQYF. The CDR3 region has the DNA TGTGCCGGGAACAGGGACCCCACAGATACGCAGTATTTT. V is TRBV6-6 and J is TRBJ2-3, with D possibly TRBD1 on 6 matching bases. The CDR3 covers 13 residues. Germline V lookup: CDR1 MNHNY, CDR2 SVGAGI (reference sequence). The ends were cut back, 11 bases at V and 2 bases at J, with 14 bases in the middle.

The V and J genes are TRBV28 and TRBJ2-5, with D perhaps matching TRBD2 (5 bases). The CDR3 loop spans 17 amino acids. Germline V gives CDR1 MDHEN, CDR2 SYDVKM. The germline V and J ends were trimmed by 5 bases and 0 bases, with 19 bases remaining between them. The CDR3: CASSPSGNGWYQETQYF. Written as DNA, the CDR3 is TGTGCCAGCAGTCCCTCCGGGAACGGATGGTACCAAGAGACCCAGTACTTC.

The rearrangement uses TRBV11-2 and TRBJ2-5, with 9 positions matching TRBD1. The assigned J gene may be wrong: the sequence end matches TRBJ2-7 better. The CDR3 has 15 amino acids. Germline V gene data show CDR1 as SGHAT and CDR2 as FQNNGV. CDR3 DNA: TGTGCCAGCAGCTTACTCGGACAGGGGTTTTACGAGCAGTACTTC. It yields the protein CASSLLGQGFYEQYF.

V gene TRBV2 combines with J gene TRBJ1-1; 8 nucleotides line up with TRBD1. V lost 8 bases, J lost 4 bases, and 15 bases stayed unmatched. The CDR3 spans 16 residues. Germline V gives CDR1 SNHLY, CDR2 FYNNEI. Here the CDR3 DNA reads TGTGCCAGCTTACGGGACAGGATGACCGTTGTCACTGAAGCTTTCTTT. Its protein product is CASLRDRMTVVTEAFF.

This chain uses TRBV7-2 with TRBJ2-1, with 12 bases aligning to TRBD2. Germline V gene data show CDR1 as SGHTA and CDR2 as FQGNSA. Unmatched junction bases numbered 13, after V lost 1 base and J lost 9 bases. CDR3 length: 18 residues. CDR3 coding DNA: TGTGCCAGCAGCTTAGTGGGTCTAGCGGGGGGGCCTAACCCTGAGCAGTTCTTC. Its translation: CASSLVGLAGGPNPEQFF.

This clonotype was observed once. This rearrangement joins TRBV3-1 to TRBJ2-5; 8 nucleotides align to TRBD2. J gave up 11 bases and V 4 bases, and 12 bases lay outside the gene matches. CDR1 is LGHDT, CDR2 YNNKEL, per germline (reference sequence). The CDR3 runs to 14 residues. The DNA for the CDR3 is TGTGCCAGCAGCCTTACGGGGGGGACGAATGAGCAGTACTTC. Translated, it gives CASSLTGGTNEQYF.

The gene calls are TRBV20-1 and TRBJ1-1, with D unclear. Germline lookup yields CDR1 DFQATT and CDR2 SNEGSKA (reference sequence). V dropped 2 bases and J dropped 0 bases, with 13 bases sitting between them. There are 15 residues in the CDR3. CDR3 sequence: CSARTNRGMNTEAFF. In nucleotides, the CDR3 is TGCAGTGCTAGAACAAACAGAGGCATGAACACTGAAGCTTTCTTT.

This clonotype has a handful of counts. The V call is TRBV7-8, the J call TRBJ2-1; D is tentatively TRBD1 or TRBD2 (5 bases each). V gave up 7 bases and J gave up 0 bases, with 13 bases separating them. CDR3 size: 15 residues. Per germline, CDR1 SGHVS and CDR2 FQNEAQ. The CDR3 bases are TGTGCCAGCACTCCTACGAGGGGCTCCTACAATGAGCAGTTCTTC. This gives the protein CASTPTRGSYNEQFF.

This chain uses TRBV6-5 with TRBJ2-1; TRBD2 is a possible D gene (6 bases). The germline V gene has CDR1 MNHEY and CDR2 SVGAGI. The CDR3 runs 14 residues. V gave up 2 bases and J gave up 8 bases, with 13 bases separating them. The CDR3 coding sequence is TGTGCCAGCAGTTACGCGGAGGGACCGTATGAGCAGTTCTTC. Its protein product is CASSYAEGPYEQFF.

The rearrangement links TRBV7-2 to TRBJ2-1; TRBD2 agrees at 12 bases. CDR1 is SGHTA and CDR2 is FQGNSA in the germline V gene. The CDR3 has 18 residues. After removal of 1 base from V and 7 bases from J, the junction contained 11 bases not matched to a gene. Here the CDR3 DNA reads TGTGCCAGCAGCTTAGGAACTAGCGGGGGGCCGGAGGGGAATGAGCAGTTCTTC. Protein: CASSLGTSGGPEGNEQFF.

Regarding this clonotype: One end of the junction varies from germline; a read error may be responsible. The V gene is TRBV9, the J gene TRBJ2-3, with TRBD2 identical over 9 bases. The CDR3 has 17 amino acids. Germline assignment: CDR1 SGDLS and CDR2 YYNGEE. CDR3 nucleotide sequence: TGTACCAGCAGCGTAGGAGGGACTAGCCCAGGGGAGTCGGCGCAGTATTTT. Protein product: CTSSVGGTSPGESAQYF.

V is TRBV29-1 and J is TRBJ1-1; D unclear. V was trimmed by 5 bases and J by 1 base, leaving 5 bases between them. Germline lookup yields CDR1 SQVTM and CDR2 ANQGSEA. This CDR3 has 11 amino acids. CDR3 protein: CSVHRNTEAFF. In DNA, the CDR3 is TGCAGCGTTCACAGGAACACTGAAGCTTTCTTT.

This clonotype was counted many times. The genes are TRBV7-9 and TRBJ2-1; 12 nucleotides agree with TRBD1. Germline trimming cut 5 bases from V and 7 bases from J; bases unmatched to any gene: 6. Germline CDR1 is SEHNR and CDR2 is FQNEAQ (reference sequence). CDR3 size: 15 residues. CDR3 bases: TGTGCCAGCAGCCCCGGGACAGGGGGCGAAAATGAGCAGTTCTTC. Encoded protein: CASSPGTGGENEQFF.

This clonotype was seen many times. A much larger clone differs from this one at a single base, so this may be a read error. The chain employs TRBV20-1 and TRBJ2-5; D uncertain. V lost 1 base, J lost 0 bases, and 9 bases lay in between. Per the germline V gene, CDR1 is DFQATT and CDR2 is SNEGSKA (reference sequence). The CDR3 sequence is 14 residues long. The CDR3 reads CSARGRSDQETQYF. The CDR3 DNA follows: TGCAGTGCTAGAGGGCGGTCGGACCAAGAGACCCAGTACTTC.